Listed here is a single T cell receptor (beta chain). The antigen is unknown. Germline V CDR1 and CDR2: SGDLS, YYNGEE. Trimming stripped 0 bases from V and 4 bases from J, with 11 bases between. The CDR3 loop spans 15 amino acids. This specimen comes from a study of blood T cells in healthy people across ages. Whole-study findings and limits: Those diversity estimates obtained from one million T cells were thought to be underestimates. There were more naive CD4+ cells and higher diversity in long-lived donors than in aged donors.

A J-beta primer mix and a sample-barcoded 5' primer were used in a second PCR of roughly 7 to 12 cycles. Each cDNA molecule was tagged by a template-switch adaptor with 12 random nucleotides. TCRdb analysed the 5' RACE reads with MiXCR anew, one entry per CDR3 protein. The top ten hold roughly 10% of the sample, which has roughly 550,000 distinct CDR3 sequences, about 24% seen once. The data also belong to a second study, concerning T cells of mothers and their children. That study reports: Donors were a few healthy Caucasian mothers and their six children.

The material sequenced was blood. The rearrangement links TRBV9 to TRBJ1-3, with D possibly matching TRBD1 (5 bases). The source is a boy between 10 and 17 years old in good health. The CDR3 reads CASSVAPTEGNTIYF. DNA for the CDR3: TGTGCCAGCAGCGTAGCTCCGACAGAAGGAAACACCATATATTTT.